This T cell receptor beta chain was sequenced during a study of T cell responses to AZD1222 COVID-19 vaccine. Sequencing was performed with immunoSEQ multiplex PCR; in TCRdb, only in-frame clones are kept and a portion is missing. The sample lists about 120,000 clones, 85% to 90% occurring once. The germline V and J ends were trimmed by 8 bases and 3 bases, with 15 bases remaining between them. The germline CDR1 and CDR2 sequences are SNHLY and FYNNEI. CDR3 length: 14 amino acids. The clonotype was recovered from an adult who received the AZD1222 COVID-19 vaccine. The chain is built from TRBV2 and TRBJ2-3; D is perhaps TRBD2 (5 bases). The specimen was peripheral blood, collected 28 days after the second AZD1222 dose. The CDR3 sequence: CASEDGVGTDTQYF. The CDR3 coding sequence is TGTGCCAGCGAGGACGGGGTAGGGACAGATACGCAGTATTTT.